These 30 T cell receptor beta chains came from one sample sequenced in a study of blood T cell repertoires in COVID-19 (dated by TCRdb to about 2020). The library was built by means of the immunoSEQ multiplex PCR assay. In TCRdb, the immuneACCESS table is reduced to in-frame sequences with V and J assigned. These tables do not hold every clone; where another copy was compared, an unresolved V gene accounts for under half, and the others remain unexplained. The sample profile shows around 140,000 clones; about four fifths of them were found once. The ten largest clones represent around 1.5% of the sample. Sequencing was carried out using peripheral blood. The origin of the receptors is a human donor in a cohort sampled during active COVID-19.

CDR3 nucleotide sequence: TGTGCCAGTAGTATAGGACTAGCGGGAGGACTGGGGGAGCAGTACTTC. This translates into CASSIGLAGGLGEQYF. The V call is TRBV19, the J call TRBJ2-7; 13 nucleotides align to TRBD2. Germline V gene lookup returns CDR1 LNHDA and CDR2 SQIVND (reference sequence). The V and J ends lost 1 base and 7 bases, in that order; junction bases with no gene match: 7. The CDR3 sequence is 16 residues long. Using reference TRBV19 and TRBJ2-7 for the parts outside the CDR3, the full variable domain is DGGITQSPKYLFRKEGQNVTLSCEQNLNHDAMYWYRQDPGQGLRLIYYSQIVNDFQKGDIAEGYSVSREKKESFPLTVTSAQKNPTAFYLCASSIGLAGGLGEQYFGPGTRLTVT.

The V gene is TRBV19, the J gene TRBJ2-7; 8 nucleotides agree with TRBD1. CDR1 LNHDA and CDR2 SQIVND come from the germline V gene (reference sequence). The CDR3 totals 13 residues. V trimming: 6 bases; J trimming: 2 bases; junction bases outside the gene matches: 3. The CDR3 DNA reads as TGTGCCAGTAGGGACAGGGCGACCTACGAGCAGTACTTC. It codes for CASRDRATYEQYF. The variable domain in full, completed from reference TRBV19 and TRBJ2-7, reads DGGITQSPKYLFRKEGQNVTLSCEQNLNHDAMYWYRQDPGQGLRLIYYSQIVNDFQKGDIAEGYSVSREKKESFPLTVTSAQKNPTAFYLCASRDRATYEQYFGPGTRLTVT.

The chain uses TRBV7-6 and TRBJ2-5, with 10 nucleotides matching TRBD1. Germline assignment: CDR1 SGHVS and CDR2 FNYEAQ. The CDR3 runs 13 residues. The junction had 1 base not matched to a gene; V was cut back by 5 bases and J by 4 bases. CDR3 in amino acids: CASSRDRGETQYF. The CDR3, as DNA: TGTGCCAGCAGCCGGGACAGGGGAGAGACCCAGTACTTC. The full variable domain, rest sourced from reference TRBV7-6 and TRBJ2-5, is GAGVSQSPRYKVTKRGQDVALRCDPISGHVSLYWYRQALGQGPEFLTYFNYEAQQDKSGLPNDRFSAERPEGSISTLTIQRTEQRDSAMYRCASSRDRGETQYFGPGTRLLVL.

The chain couples TRBV11-2 to TRBJ1-2; 8 nucleotides line up with TRBD1. This CDR3 has 14 amino acids. Unmatched junction bases numbered 6, after V lost 1 base and J lost 8 bases. Germline CDR1 reads SGHAT; CDR2 reads FQNNGV. The CDR3 spells CASSLGGQVSGYTF. The CDR3 DNA reads TGTGCCAGCAGCTTAGGGGGACAGGTTTCAGGCTACACCTTC. Full variable domain (remainder filled in from reference TRBV11-2 and TRBJ1-2): EAGVAQSPRYKIIEKRQSVAFWCNPISGHATLYWYQQILGQGPKLLIQFQNNGVVDDSQLPKDRFSAERLKGVDSTLKIQPAKLEDSAVYLCASSLGGQVSGYTFGSGTRLTVV.

V gene TRBV18 combines with J gene TRBJ1-2; no definite D call. This CDR3 has 13 residues. Trimming stripped 3 bases from V and 10 bases from J, with 15 bases between. Germline V gives CDR1 KGHSH, CDR2 LQKENI. This CDR3 is CASSPIQPPDYTF. The CDR3 DNA reads as TGTGCCAGCTCACCTATACAGCCTCCCGACTACACCTTC.

The chain has TRBV28 and TRBJ2-1, with 13 bases that match TRBD2. The CDR3 is 16 residues long. The germline V gene has CDR1 MDHEN and CDR2 SYDVKM. V trimming: 4 bases; J trimming: 4 bases; junction bases outside the gene matches: 4. CDR3 sequence reads: CASSSGTSGVYNEQFF. The CDR3 DNA is TGTGCCAGCAGTTCCGGGACTAGCGGGGTATACAATGAGCAGTTCTTC.

The V and J genes are TRBV28 and TRBJ2-1, with 10 bases fitting TRBD2. V shed 4 bases, J shed 9 bases, and the junction held 15 bases outside the gene matches. Germline CDR1 reads MDHEN; CDR2 reads SYDVKM. The CDR3 sequence is 17 residues long. Written as DNA, the CDR3 is TGTGCCAGCAGTTCGCCTAGCGGGAGAGGGATTCTGGGTGAGCAGTTCTTC. This sequence encodes CASSSPSGRGILGEQFF.

The chain carries TRBV19 and TRBJ1-2, with TRBD1 identical over 7 bases. The trim removed 11 bases at V and 5 bases at J, leaving 8 bases unmatched. The CDR3 length is 12 residues. The germline CDR1 and CDR2 sequences are LNHDA and SQIVND (reference sequence). The CDR3 nucleotides are TGTGCCGGTCGTGGCAGGGGGTATGGCTACACCTTC. It is translated as CAGRGRGYGYTF.

The gene calls are TRBV19 and TRBJ2-2, with D perhaps TRBD1 (6 bases). Trimming removed 1 base from V and 4 bases from J, with 16 bases in between. Germline V gene sequence: CDR1 LNHDA, CDR2 SQIVND (reference sequence). The CDR3 consists of 17 residues. CDR3 residues: CASSIAYSGVGTGELFF. CDR3 coding DNA: TGTGCCAGTAGTATAGCGTACTCAGGGGTCGGCACCGGGGAGCTGTTTTTT.

The CDR3 nucleotides are TGCGCCAGCAGCCAAACAGCAAGCTCCTATAATTCACCCCTCCACTTT. It is translated as CASSQTASSYNSPLHF. The chain has TRBV4-1 and TRBJ1-6; D gene unclear. The CDR3 loop spans 16 amino acids. Per germline, CDR1 MGHRA and CDR2 YSYEKL. V lost 2 bases to trimming and J lost 0 bases, with 8 bases between them.

The chain recombines TRBV6-1 with TRBJ2-3; 8 bases line up with TRBD1. Germline V CDR1 and CDR2: MNHNS, SASEGT. V lost 2 bases, J lost 3 bases, and 19 bases stayed unmatched. This CDR3 has 20 amino acids. The CDR3 DNA reads TGTGCCAGCAGTGAATTTTTAGGGGGACAGGCTTCAGTAGGAACAGATACGCAGTATTTT. Its protein is CASSEFLGGQASVGTDTQYF.

The V call is TRBV19, the J call TRBJ2-2; possibly TRBD2 for D (6 bases). The CDR3 contains 14 residues. The germline V gene has CDR1 LNHDA and CDR2 SQIVND (reference sequence). V lost 6 bases, J lost 4 bases, and 12 bases lay in between. CDR3 amino acids: CASRGGLVTGELFF. For the CDR3, the DNA is TGTGCCAGTAGGGGAGGTCTTGTCACCGGGGAGCTGTTTTTT.

The chain recombines TRBV28 with TRBJ2-1, with 9 bases that match TRBD1. CDR1 MDHEN and CDR2 SYDVKM come from the germline V gene. The CDR3 is 15 residues long. The ends lost 3 bases at V and 10 bases at J; junction bases unmatched: 10. The CDR3 sequence is CASSFRDRAHREQFF. The CDR3 DNA reads TGTGCCAGCAGTTTTCGGGACAGGGCCCACCGCGAGCAGTTCTTC.

The chain couples TRBV7-9 to TRBJ2-6; 9 positions agree with TRBD1. The CDR3 sequence is 19 residues long. Germline V CDR1 and CDR2: SEHNR, FQNEAQ (reference sequence). V lost 1 base, J lost 0 bases, and 7 bases stayed unmatched. CDR3 DNA sequence: TGTGCCAGCAGCTTAGGTCTGTCGACAGGGGGCTCTGGGGCCAACGTCCTGACTTTC. Translated, it gives CASSLGLSTGGSGANVLTF.

The chain is built from TRBV19 and TRBJ1-1; no reliable D call. The CDR3 length is 14 residues. V shed 5 bases and J shed 1 base, with 11 bases lying between them. Germline V gene data show CDR1 as LNHDA and CDR2 as SQIVND (reference sequence). This CDR3 reads CASSRNAGNTEAFF. Here the CDR3 DNA reads TGTGCCAGTAGTCGAAACGCGGGGAACACTGAAGCTTTCTTT.

The chain recombines TRBV6-6 with TRBJ2-1; the D gene is possibly TRBD1 (6 bases). Germline values: CDR1 MNHNY, CDR2 SVGAGI (reference sequence). The CDR3 spans 13 residues. V was pared by 6 bases and J by 14 bases, with 20 bases between. The CDR3 nucleotides read TGTGCCAGCAGCTCCTTGGGCCCAGGGGCGGAGTTCTTC. Protein: CASSSLGPGAEFF.

The chain carries TRBV5-1 and TRBJ2-7, with 11 bases fitting TRBD2. Germline values: CDR1 SGHRS, CDR2 YFSETQ. There are 14 residues in the CDR3. With V trimmed by 2 bases and J by 6 bases, 4 bases remained unmatched. CDR3 in DNA: TGCGCCAGCAGCTTTGGACTAGCGGGCGGCGAGCAGTACTTC. It yields the protein CASSFGLAGGEQYF.

CDR3 DNA sequence: TGTGCCTGGAGTCTACAGAAAGACTATGGCTACACCTTC. Its translation: CAWSLQKDYGYTF. The chain couples TRBV30 to TRBJ1-2; D is undetermined. V gave up 2 bases and J gave up 3 bases, with 10 bases separating them. Germline values: CDR1 GTSNPN, CDR2 SVGIG (reference sequence). The CDR3 runs 13 residues.

The genes are TRBV11-2 and TRBJ2-5, with unresolved D. CDR1 and CDR2 from the germline V gene are SGHAT and FQNNGV. This CDR3 region has 13 residues. V lost 2 bases to trimming and J lost 2 bases, with 6 bases between them. The CDR3 DNA sequence: TGTGCCAGCAGCTTATCTCGTCAAGAGACCCAGTACTTC. It yields the protein CASSLSRQETQYF. Filled out from reference TRBV11-2 and TRBJ2-5, the complete variable domain reads EAGVAQSPRYKIIEKRQSVAFWCNPISGHATLYWYQQILGQGPKLLIQFQNNGVVDDSQLPKDRFSAERLKGVDSTLKIQPAKLEDSAVYLCASSLSRQETQYFGPGTRLLVL.

The chain is built from TRBV5-1 and TRBJ2-2; TRBD2 matches 13 bases. Germline loops: CDR1 SGHRS, CDR2 YFSETQ. The CDR3 is 17 amino acids. Unmatched junction bases numbered 7, after V lost 5 bases and J lost 3 bases. In DNA, the CDR3 is TGCGCCAGCAGTTCTGGACTAGCGGGAGCGGACACCGGGGAGCTGTTTTTT. It is translated as CASSSGLAGADTGELFF.

The chain couples TRBV5-1 to TRBJ1-3; 8 bases fit TRBD1. The CDR3 is made up of 13 amino acids. Germline V gene lookup returns CDR1 SGHRS and CDR2 YFSETQ. V shed 6 bases, J shed 2 bases, and the junction held 1 base outside the gene matches. The CDR3, as DNA: TGCGCCAGCATCAGGGGGCCTGGAAACACCATATATTTT. It encodes CASIRGPGNTIYF.

The V call is TRBV7-8, the J call TRBJ2-7; 10 bases line up with TRBD2. V dropped 5 bases and J dropped 4; count of bases not matched to a gene: 11. Germline lookup yields CDR1 SGHVS and CDR2 FQNEAQ. The CDR3 length is 16 residues. The CDR3 here is CASSPVSLAGVYEQYF. The CDR3 DNA reads as TGTGCCAGCAGCCCCGTCTCGCTAGCGGGAGTATACGAGCAGTACTTC.

The chain is built from TRBV30 and TRBJ1-4; 9 nucleotides agree with TRBD1. With 5 bases clipped from V and 8 bases from J, the junction kept 12 bases outside the gene matches. In germline, CDR1 is GTSNPN, CDR2 SVGIG (reference sequence). This CDR3 has 15 residues. The CDR3 DNA is TGTGCCTGGGCCGGGACAGGGTCGAAGGGCGAAAAACTGTTTTTT. Translation: CAWAGTGSKGEKLFF. The entire variable domain, with the rest obtained from reference TRBV30 and TRBJ1-4, is as follows: SQTIHQWPATLVQPVGSPLSLECTVEGTSNPNLYWYRQAAGRGLQLLFYSVGIGQISSEVPQNLSASRPQDRQFILSSKKLLLSDSGFYLCAWAGTGSKGEKLFFGSGTQLSVL.

The chain recombines TRBV11-1 with TRBJ1-1; 9 bases are shared with TRBD1. The CDR3 runs 14 residues. V shed 6 bases, J shed 4 bases, and the junction held 6 bases outside the gene matches. Germline V gene data show CDR1 as SGHAT and CDR2 as FQDESV (reference sequence). The chain's CDR3 is CASRSGQGRTEAFF. The CDR3 DNA is TGTGCCAGCAGGTCGGGACAGGGCCGCACTGAAGCTTTCTTT.

The J gene is TRBJ1-2, the V gene TRBV6-6; 9 bases are a match to TRBD1. The germline gives CDR1 MNHNY, CDR2 SVGAGI (reference sequence). The CDR3 has 15 residues. The V and J ends lost 5 bases and 2 bases, in that order; junction bases with no gene match: 6. CDR3 bases: TGTGCCAGCAGTCCCTTCGGGACAGGGAACTATGGCTACACCTTC. This encodes CASSPFGTGNYGYTF.

The CDR3 DNA follows: TGTGCCAGCAGCTTATCAGGGGAGCTAGAGACCCAGTACTTC. Protein: CASSLSGELETQYF. The chain uses TRBV7-2 and TRBJ2-5; D is possibly TRBD1 (6 bases). The V end was cut by 2 bases, the J end by 4 bases, with 11 bases between. From germline, CDR1 is SGHTA and CDR2 FQGNSA. This CDR3 spans 14 amino acids. The full variable domain, rest sourced from reference TRBV7-2 and TRBJ2-5, is GAGVSQSPSNKVTEKGKDVELRCDPISGHTALYWYRQSLGQGLEFLIYFQGNSAPDKSGLPSDRFSAERTGGSVSTLTIQRTQQEDSAVYLCASSLSGELETQYFGPGTRLLVL.

The gene calls are TRBV7-3 and TRBJ2-1; 9 bases match TRBD2. J lost 5 bases, V lost 0 bases, and 11 bases had no gene match. The CDR3 has 18 residues. The V gene's germline CDR1 is SGHTA and CDR2 FQGTGA. Here the CDR3 reads CASSLTPTRAGGNNEQFF. DNA of the CDR3: TGTGCCAGCAGCTTAACACCAACACGAGCGGGAGGTAACAATGAGCAGTTCTTC.

The CDR3 DNA sequence: TGTGCCAGTAGTATGGGACAAGGGGATTCACCCCTCCACTTT. Residues: CASSMGQGDSPLHF. The V call is TRBV19, the J call TRBJ1-6; D possibly corresponds to TRBD1 (6 bases). This CDR3 spans 14 amino acids. V lost 3 bases, J lost 8 bases, and 11 bases lay in between. In germline, CDR1 is LNHDA, CDR2 SQIVND (reference sequence).

The V gene is TRBV18, the J gene TRBJ2-7, with 7 bases aligning to TRBD1. Unmatched junction bases numbered 13, after V lost 2 bases and J lost 0 bases. Germline assignment: CDR1 KGHSH and CDR2 LQKENI. There are 18 residues in the CDR3. The CDR3 nucleotides are TGTGCCAGCTCACCAAGGACAGGTTTAACACTTAGCTCCTACGAGCAGTACTTC. As protein: CASSPRTGLTLSSYEQYF.

The gene calls are TRBV9 and TRBJ2-1; weak D call: TRBD1 (6 bases). Trimming pared 2 bases from V and 5 bases from J, leaving 11 bases between. The CDR3 covers 14 residues. Germline CDR1 SGDLS, CDR2 YYNGEE. The chain's CDR3 is CASSVNAGDNEQFF. DNA of the CDR3: TGTGCCAGCAGCGTTAATGCAGGGGACAATGAGCAGTTCTTC.